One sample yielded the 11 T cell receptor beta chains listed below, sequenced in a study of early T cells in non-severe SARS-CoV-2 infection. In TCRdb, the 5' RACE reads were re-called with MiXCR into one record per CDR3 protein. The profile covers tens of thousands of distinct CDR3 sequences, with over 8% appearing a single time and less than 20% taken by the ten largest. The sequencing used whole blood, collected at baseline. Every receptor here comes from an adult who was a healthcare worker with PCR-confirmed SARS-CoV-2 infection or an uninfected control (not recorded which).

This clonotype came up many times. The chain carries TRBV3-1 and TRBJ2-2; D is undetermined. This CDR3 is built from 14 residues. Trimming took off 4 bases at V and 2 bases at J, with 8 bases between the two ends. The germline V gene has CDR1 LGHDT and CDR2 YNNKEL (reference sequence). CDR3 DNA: TGTGCCAGCAGCCGAGGCCATAACACCGGGGAGCTGTTTTTT. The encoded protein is CASSRGHNTGELFF.

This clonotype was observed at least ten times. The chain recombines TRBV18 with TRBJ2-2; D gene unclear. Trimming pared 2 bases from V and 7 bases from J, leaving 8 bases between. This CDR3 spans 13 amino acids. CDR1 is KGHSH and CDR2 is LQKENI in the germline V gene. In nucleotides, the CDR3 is TGTGCCAGCTCACCAAGTCAGAACGGGGAGCTGTTTTTT. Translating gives CASSPSQNGELFF.

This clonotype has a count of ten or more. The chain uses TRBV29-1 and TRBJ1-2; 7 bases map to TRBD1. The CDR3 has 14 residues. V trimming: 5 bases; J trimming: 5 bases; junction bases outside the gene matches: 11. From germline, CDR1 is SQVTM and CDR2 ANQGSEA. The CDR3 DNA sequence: TGCAGCGTTAATTTTGGGACAGCGATTTATGGCTACACCTTC. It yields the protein CSVNFGTAIYGYTF.

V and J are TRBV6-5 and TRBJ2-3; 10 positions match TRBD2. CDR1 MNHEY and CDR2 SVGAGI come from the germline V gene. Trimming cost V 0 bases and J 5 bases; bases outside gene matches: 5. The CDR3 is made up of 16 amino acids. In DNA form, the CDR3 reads TGTGCCAGCAGTTACTCGAAAGCGGGAGGGGGAGATACGCAGTATTTT. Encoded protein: CASSYSKAGGGDTQYF.

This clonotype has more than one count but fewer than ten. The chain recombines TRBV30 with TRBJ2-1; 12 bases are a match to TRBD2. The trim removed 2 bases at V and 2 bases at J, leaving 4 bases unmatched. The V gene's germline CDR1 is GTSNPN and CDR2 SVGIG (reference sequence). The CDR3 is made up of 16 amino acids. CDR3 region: CAWSSPSGRAYNEQFF. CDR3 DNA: TGTGCCTGGAGTTCGCCTAGCGGGAGGGCCTACAATGAGCAGTTCTTC.

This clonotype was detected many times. The chain's CDR3 is CASLGSGYEQYF. The CDR3 nucleotides are TGTGCCAGTCTTGGTAGCGGATACGAGCAGTACTTC. The V gene is TRBV28, the J gene TRBJ2-7, with TRBD2 as a possible D gene (6 bases). CDR3 size: 12 residues. Germline-derived CDR1 and CDR2 are MDHEN and SYDVKM. The V end was cut by 9 bases, the J end by 4 bases, with 13 bases between.

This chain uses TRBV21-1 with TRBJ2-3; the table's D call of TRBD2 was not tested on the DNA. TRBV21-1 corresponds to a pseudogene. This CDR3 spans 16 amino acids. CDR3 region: CASSNRSGRAGDTQYF. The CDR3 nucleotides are TGTGCCAGCAGCAATCGAAGCGGGAGGGCAGGAGATACGCAGTATTTT.

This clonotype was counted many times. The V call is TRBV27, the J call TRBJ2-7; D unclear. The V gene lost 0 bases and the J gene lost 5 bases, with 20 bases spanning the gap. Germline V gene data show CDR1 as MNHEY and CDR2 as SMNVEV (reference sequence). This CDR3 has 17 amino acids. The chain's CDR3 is CASSLSVGLSSRHEQYF. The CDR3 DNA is TGTGCCAGCAGTTTATCTGTTGGGTTGTCCAGCCGGCACGAGCAGTACTTC.

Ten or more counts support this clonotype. The CDR3 protein is CASSPRSGWGGNEQFF. The CDR3 DNA reads TGTGCCAGCAGCCCTAGATCAGGGTGGGGCGGAAATGAGCAGTTCTTC. The V call is TRBV7-2, the J call TRBJ2-1, with a possible D match to TRBD1 (5 bases). The V end was cut by 5 bases, the J end by 7 bases, with 21 bases between. CDR1 is SGHTA, CDR2 FQGNSA, per germline. The CDR3 is 16 amino acids.

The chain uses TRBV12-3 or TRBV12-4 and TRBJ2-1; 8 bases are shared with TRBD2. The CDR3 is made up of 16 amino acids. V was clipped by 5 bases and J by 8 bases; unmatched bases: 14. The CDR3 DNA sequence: TGTGCCAGCAGTACCCTGGGGGTAGCGGGAATCGATGAGCAGTTCTTC. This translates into CASSTLGVAGIDEQFF.

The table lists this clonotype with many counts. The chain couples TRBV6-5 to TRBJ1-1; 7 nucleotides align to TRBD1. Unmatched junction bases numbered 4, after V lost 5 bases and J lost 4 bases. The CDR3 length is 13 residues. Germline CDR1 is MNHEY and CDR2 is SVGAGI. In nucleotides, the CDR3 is TGTGCCAGCAGTGCTACAGGGGCCACTGAAGCTTTCTTT. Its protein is CASSATGATEAFF.